The present TCR beta chain was sequenced within a study of CD8 T cells in ankylosing spondylitis. Via MiXCR, TCRdb re-called the 5' RACE reads, giving one row per CDR3 protein. In the table there are 75,000 to 95,000 distinct CDR3 sequences, roughly 9% of which are singletons. In the case of this clonotype: Its cognate antigen is unknown.

The V gene's germline CDR1 is MGHRA and CDR2 YSYEKL. V shed 1 base and J 5 bases; nucleotides not matched to a gene: 0. This CDR3 contains 13 residues. Broader study findings: One TCR beta motif, made up of roughly 8 highly homologous variants, appeared characteristic of ankylosing spondylitis blood.

The V and J genes are TRBV4-1 and TRBJ1-2, with 8 bases fitting TRBD1. The receptor comes from a male donor with ankylosing spondylitis. Material for sequencing was blood, either unsorted or a sorted T cell fraction (not recorded which). The CDR3 sequence is CASSQGTGYGYTF. The CDR3 region has the DNA TGCGCCAGCAGCCAAGGGACAGGGTATGGCTACACCTTC.